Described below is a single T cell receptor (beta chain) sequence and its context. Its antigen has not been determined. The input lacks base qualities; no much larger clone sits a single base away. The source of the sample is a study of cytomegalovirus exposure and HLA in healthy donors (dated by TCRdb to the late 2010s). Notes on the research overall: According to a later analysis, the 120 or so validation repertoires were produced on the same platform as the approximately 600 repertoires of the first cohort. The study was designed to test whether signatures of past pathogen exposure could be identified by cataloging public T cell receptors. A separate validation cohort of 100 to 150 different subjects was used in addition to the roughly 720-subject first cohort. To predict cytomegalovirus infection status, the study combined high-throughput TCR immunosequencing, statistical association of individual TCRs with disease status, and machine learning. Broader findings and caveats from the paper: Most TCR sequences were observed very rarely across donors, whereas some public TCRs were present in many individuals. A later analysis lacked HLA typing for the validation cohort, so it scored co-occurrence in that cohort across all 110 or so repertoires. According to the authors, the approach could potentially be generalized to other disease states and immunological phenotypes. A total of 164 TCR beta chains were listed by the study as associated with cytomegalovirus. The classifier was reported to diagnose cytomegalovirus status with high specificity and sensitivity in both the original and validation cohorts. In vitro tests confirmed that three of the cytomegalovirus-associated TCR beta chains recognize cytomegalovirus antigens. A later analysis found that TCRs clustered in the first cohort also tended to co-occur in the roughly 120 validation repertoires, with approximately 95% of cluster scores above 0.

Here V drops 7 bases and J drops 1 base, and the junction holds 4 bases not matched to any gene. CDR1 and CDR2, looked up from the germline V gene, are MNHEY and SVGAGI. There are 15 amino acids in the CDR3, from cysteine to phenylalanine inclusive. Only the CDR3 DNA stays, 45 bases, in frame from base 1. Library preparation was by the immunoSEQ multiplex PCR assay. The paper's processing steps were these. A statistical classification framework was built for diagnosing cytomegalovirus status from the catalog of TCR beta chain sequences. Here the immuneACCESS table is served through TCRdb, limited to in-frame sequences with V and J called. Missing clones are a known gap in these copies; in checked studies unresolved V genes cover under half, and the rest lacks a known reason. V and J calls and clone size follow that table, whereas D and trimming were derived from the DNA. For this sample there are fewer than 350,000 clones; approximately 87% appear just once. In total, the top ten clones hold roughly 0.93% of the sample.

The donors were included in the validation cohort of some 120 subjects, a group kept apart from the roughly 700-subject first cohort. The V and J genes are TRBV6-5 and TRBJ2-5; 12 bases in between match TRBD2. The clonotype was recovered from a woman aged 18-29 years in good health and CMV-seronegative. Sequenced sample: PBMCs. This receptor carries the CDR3 CASTRLAGAQETQYF. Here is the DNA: TGTGCCAGCACCCGACTAGCGGGGGCCCAAGAGACCCAGTACTTC.